This TCR beta chain was documented in a study of blood T cell repertoires in COVID-19. This CDR3 spans 16 amino acids. The V and J ends lost 6 bases and 5 bases respectively, with 22 bases between them. Germline CDR1 reads LNHNV; CDR2 reads YYDKDF (reference sequence). As handled by the study authors: Reference gene primer amplification yielded estimated nucleated cell counts. TCRdb's table, derived via immunoSEQ multiplex PCR, lists solely in-frame clones and lacks some. V, J and clone size derive from that table, while D and trimming were established from the DNA sequence. The data hold 65,000 or so clones, with about 90% observed a single time.

The source is a human donor with acute or convalescent COVID-19. The donor label of this sample is uncertain. The chain employs TRBV15 and TRBJ1-2; D might be TRBD1 (6 bases). Sequenced input: peripheral blood. Here the CDR3 reads CATRPDGQGNRYGYTF. CDR3 DNA sequence: TGTGCCACCAGACCTGATGGCCAGGGGAATAGGTATGGCTACACCTTC.